This TCR beta chain was documented in a study of T cell responses to AZD1222 COVID-19 vaccine. Findings and caveats of the study: Repertoires were sampled only after the peak T cell response.

As for this clone: What it binds is unknown.

The data were produced by immunoSEQ multiplex PCR, yet TCRdb's version contains in-frame clones alone and is incomplete. The sample shows about 73,000 clones, 75% to 90% of them seen only once. Trimming pared 6 bases from V and 2 bases from J, leaving 14 bases between. This CDR3 region has 15 residues. In germline, CDR1 is SGHTA, CDR2 FQGNSA. The chain joins TRBV7-2 to TRBJ2-1; D is possibly TRBD1 or TRBD2 (6 bases each). This receptor was taken from an adult who received the AZD1222 COVID-19 vaccine. The sequenced sample was peripheral blood, obtained 28 days after the second AZD1222 dose. Written as DNA, the CDR3 is TGTGCCAGCAGTCTAAGGGGGGCGACCTACAATGAGCAGTTCTTC. Amino acid sequence: CASSLRGATYNEQFF.